This T cell receptor beta chain emerged from a study of identical twins (dated by TCRdb to the mid-2010s). Study-wide context: The study deep-sequenced TCR alpha and beta repertoires from monozygotic twins, unrelated adults of various ages and cord blood to test whether fetal clonotypes persist. To rule out contamination, the twin experiments were replicated at different times with different library preparation protocols. Summary of the overall study and its limitations: In monozygotic twins, out-of-frame TCR alpha sharing was systematically underestimated by recombination models, although the models agreed with sharing between unrelated individuals. Fewer insertions were carried by abundant cord blood beta clonotypes, a similar but weaker trend appeared in young adult naive repertoires, and no such trend appeared in memory repertoires. Excess twin sharing in beta out-of-frame sequences was weaker because fewer shared sequences lowered the signal-to-noise ratio. Conclusions relied on cross-sectional statistical analysis, since the same donors could not be followed over many years. Zero-insertion analyses could be partly confounded by invariant T cells such as MAIT and iNKT, although diverse VJ usage argued against such confounding for most clonotypes. Compared with coincidental sharing between unrelated individuals, out-of-frame TCR alpha sequences shared between twins had an excess of sequences with low generation probability.

Every donor was a healthy Caucasian. Miltenyi CD45RO+ enrichment and human naive T-cell isolation kits were used to isolate memory (CD45RO+) and naive T cells from PBMC. Library preparation employed 5' RACE. Sequencing relied on an Illumina HiSeq 2000. A universal primer binding site was introduced by template switching, and a unique molecular identifier was present in the final cDNA, enabling accurate counting of TCR cDNA molecules. Specific primers in the conserved constant-segment region were used to synthesize first-strand cDNA for the TCR alpha and beta chains. Each cDNA library was double barcoded, with a SMART-Mk sample barcode plus Illumina barcodes, to control for contamination. TruSeq adapter sequences along with Illumina sample barcodes were introduced in two successive PCR steps. The Illumina HiSeq platform was used with custom primers to sequence TCR alpha and beta cDNA libraries. Under the source paper's analysis protocol: Raw reads were processed with MiGEC to extract unique molecular identifiers, and MiXCR was used to determine CDR3 positions. For each individual, recombination models were inferred using an EM algorithm with the repgenHMM and IGoR tools. The tcR package in R was used for shared clonotype analysis, with sharing normalized by the product of cloneset sizes. Out-of-frame nonproductive sequences were analyzed to study raw recombination free of thymic and clonal selection effects. TCRdb's own reprocessing of the public reads used fastp at Q25 and MiXCR and kept productive beta chains. Here each entry gathers all rows of one CDR3 protein and keeps the most common genes and DNA. TCRdb, rather than the study authors, made the V and J calls. This sample has about 240,000 distinct CDR3 sequences in its table, and about 10% of those were observed once. The biggest ten clones account for 10% of the sample.

Remarks on this clonotype: Its antigen has not been determined. No qualities accompany the bases; no much larger clone lies one base away.

CDR1 SEHNR and CDR2 FQNEAQ were looked up in the germline V gene (reference sequence). The CDR3 goes from the cysteine to the phenylalanine over 13 residues. The kept DNA is CDR3 alone, 39 bases in frame from the first base. This clonotype was sampled from a man aged 50 to 59 in good health. This chain joins TRBV7-9 to TRBJ2-7; the D segment cannot be called with confidence. The material sequenced was memory T cells sorted from blood. This specimen's cell subset or site label, per the study, means: CD45RO+ enriched T cells. The DNA sequence is given as TGTGCGAGCTTGGCGGAGAACTCCTACGAGCAGTACTTC. It encodes CASLAENSYEQYF.